The clone carrying this T cell receptor beta chain was observed a handful of times. The target antigen is unknown. The sample belongs to a study of T-cell memory formation after mild COVID-19. The wider study: In these data, TCR clusters were largely donor specific.

V shed 0 bases and J shed 10 bases, with 11 bases lying between them. The CDR3 extends over 13 amino acids. Germline CDR1 is SGHDT and CDR2 is YYEEEE. TCRdb itself ran the 5' RACE reads through MiXCR, one entry per CDR3 protein. The sample consists of 350,000 or so distinct CDR3 sequences, 20% to 25% of them appearing once. Study outcomes and limitations: CM and EM subsets held most contracting CD4+ clones; EMRA held CD8+ ones. Pre-infection memory contained some responding clones, which suggested that cross-reactive memory had joined.

The chain is built from TRBV5-6 and TRBJ2-1; D is ambiguous. Sequences were obtained from PBMCs or a T cell subset sorted from them (not recorded which). The TCR sequence derives from a man younger than 35 who had mild COVID-19 (a few samples of this study predate the infection). Cell type and time point are not known. CDR3 sequence reads: CASSLGTSMEQFF. CDR3 in DNA: TGTGCCAGCAGCTTGGGGACCTCAATGGAGCAGTTCTTC.